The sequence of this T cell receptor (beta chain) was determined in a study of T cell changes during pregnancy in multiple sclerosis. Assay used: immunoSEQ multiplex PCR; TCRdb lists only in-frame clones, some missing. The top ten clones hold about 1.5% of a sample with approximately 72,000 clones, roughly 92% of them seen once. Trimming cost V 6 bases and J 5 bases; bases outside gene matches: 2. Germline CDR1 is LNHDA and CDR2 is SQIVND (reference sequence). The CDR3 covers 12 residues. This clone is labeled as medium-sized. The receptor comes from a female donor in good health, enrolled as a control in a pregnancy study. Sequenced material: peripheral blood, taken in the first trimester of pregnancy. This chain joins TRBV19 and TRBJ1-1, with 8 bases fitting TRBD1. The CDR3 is CASSRGRTEAFF. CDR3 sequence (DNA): TGTGCCAGTAGCAGGGGGCGAACTGAAGCTTTCTTT.